This T cell receptor (beta chain) originates from a study of technical replicates of blood from several donors (dated by TCRdb to the late 2010s). Reading the germline V gene gives CDR1 KGHSH and CDR2 LQKENI. The junction carries 21 bases between V and J, which are trimmed by 6 bases and 4 bases respectively. The cysteine opens and the phenylalanine closes a CDR3 of 16 amino acids. The entry retains the CDR3 DNA only, 48 bases that are in frame from base 1. A note on this clone: The target of this receptor is not known. No clone much larger than this one lies a single base away; base qualities are absent.

Library preparation was by the immunoSEQ multiplex PCR assay. The table was pulled from immuneACCESS by TCRdb, which kept in-frame rearrangements only. Such tables lose some clones; where checked, under half of the loss comes from unresolved V genes, and the rest has no known cause. The sample includes some 89,000 clones, with about 94% observed a single time. 0.25% to 0.35% of the sample is held by the ten biggest clonotypes. The sequence came from a human donor in good health. Recombination joined TRBV18 with TRBJ1-2; a tentative D call is TRBD1 (6 bases match). The sequenced sample was T cells isolated from PBMCs. The CDR3 amino acid sequence is: CASSPRTAGDGYGYTF. The DNA sequence is TGTGCCAGCTCCCCCAGGACAGCGGGGGACGGCTATGGCTACACCTTC.